Listed below are T cell receptor beta chains from one sample, sequenced in a study of blood T cell repertoires in COVID-19. Only in-frame clones appear in the TCRdb table, and some are missing; sequencing was by immunoSEQ multiplex PCR. The sample includes 130,000 or so clones, about 90% of them seen just once. Sequencing used peripheral blood. The source of these receptors is a woman aged 50 to 65 who had recovered from COVID-19. Both conserved end residues are part of each CDR3. D genes are given only for firm matches. A row's size may be missing; if present it is once, few, many or a size class.

j_gene	d_gene	abundance	v_gene	CDR3aa	CDR3nt
TRBJ2-7	NA	once	TRBV7-2	CASSLRGGDEQYF	TGTGCCAGCAGCTTAAGGGGAGGTGACGAGCAGTACTTC
TRBJ2-6	NA	NA	TRBV4-1	CASSPRPGANVLTF	TGCGCCAGCAGCCCGCGGCCTGGGGCCAACGTCCTGACTTTC
TRBJ1-1	NA	NA	TRBV11-3	CASSLDRWGGESTEAFF	TGTGCCAGCAGCTTAGATCGATGGGGGGGAGAAAGCACTGAAGCTTTCTTT
TRBJ1-3	NA	NA	TRBV4-2	CASSQVVSGNTIYF	TGTGCCAGCAGCCAAGTCGTCTCTGGAAACACCATATATTTT
TRBJ1-5	TRBD1	NA	TRBV5-5	CASSWDRDQPQHF	TGTGCCAGCAGCTGGGACAGGGACCAGCCCCAGCATTTT
TRBJ2-3	TRBD1	NA	TRBV4-1	CASSQDFGTGSTDTQYF	TGCGCCAGCAGCCAAGACTTCGGGACAGGGTCAACAGATACGCAGTATTTT
TRBJ2-1	TRBD2	NA	TRBV18	CASSPGLAENNEQFF	TGTGCCAGCTCACCGGGACTAGCGGAGAACAATGAGCAGTTCTTC
TRBJ2-3	TRBD2	NA	TRBV29-1	CSVGFRGRGETDTQYF	TGCAGCGTGGGGTTCCGCGGGAGGGGTGAGACAGATACGCAGTATTTT
TRBJ2-7	TRBD1	once	TRBV5-1	CASSQGQVYEQYF	TGCGCCAGCAGCCAGGGACAGGTCTACGAGCAGTACTTC
TRBJ2-7	NA	NA	TRBV10-1	CASSESDGQGQYF	TGCGCCAGCAGTGAGTCCGATGGGCAGGGGCAGTACTTC
TRBJ2-2	NA	NA	TRBV7-9	CASSSPGTTTGELFF	TGTGCCAGCAGCTCCCCCGGGACAACCACCGGGGAGCTGTTTTTT
TRBJ1-1	NA	NA	TRBV5-1	CASSPISGMNTEAFF	TGCGCCAGCAGCCCCATTTCGGGGATGAACACTGAAGCTTTCTTT
TRBJ1-2	TRBD1	NA	TRBV19	CASSLSTGGYTF	TGTGCCAGTAGTCTCTCGACAGGGGGCTACACCTTC
TRBJ2-1	TRBD2	NA	TRBV10-3	CAISESSSGGNYNEQFF	TGTGCCATCAGTGAGTCGTCCTCGGGGGGGAACTACAATGAGCAGTTCTTC